This T cell receptor (beta chain) was sequenced for a study of post-analysis software for immune sequencing data. On the study more broadly: Included among the disease courses, which were recorded for the cohort, were relapsing-remitting, secondary progressive and progressive-relapsing multiple sclerosis.

V gave up 6 bases and J gave up 9 bases; unmatched junction bases: 8. Germline V gene sequence: CDR1 MNHEY, CDR2 SVGAGI. The CDR3 totals 14 residues. This clonotype appeared a few times. Its antigen is unknown. The authors incorporated unique molecular identifiers into the TCR beta cDNA libraries. Starting from around 1 to 10 million T cells, the study yielded approximately 500,000 cDNA molecules. A single record per CDR3 protein comes from TCRdb applying MiXCR to the PCR reads. There are hundreds of thousands of distinct CDR3 sequences in the sample; 25% to 30% occur only once, and about 0.5% lies in the top ten. Study-level points and caveats: Patients with multiple sclerosis recorded significantly lower normalized Chao1 diversity than controls, the study found. Among 5 or 6 TRBV segments more frequent in patients than controls were TRBV5-6, TRBV5-1 and TRBV20-1. Under the F measure, samples that were prepared in one batch clustered strongly together.

The sample comprised blood. This sequence joins TRBV6-5 and TRBJ1-6; 7 bases align to TRBD1. The sequence was collected from a girl aged 10 to 17 with multiple sclerosis. CDR3 protein: CASRPDRVRSPLHF. The CDR3 DNA reads TGTGCCAGCAGACCCGACAGGGTTCGTTCACCCCTCCACTTT.